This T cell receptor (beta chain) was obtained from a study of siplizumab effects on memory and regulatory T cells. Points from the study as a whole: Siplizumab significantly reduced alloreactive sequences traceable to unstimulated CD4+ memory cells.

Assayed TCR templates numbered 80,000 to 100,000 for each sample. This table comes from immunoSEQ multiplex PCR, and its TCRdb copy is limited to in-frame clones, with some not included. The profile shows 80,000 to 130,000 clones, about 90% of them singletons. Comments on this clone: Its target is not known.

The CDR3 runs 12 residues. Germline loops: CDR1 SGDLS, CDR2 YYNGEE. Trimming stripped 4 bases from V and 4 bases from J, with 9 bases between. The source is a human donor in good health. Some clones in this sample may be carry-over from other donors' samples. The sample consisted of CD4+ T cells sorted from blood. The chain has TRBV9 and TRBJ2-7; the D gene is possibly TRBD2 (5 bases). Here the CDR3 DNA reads TGTGCCAGCAGCTCCGGAGGTTACGAGCAGTACTTC. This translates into CASSSGGYEQYF.